These T cell receptor beta chains were read from a single sample in a study of T-cell reconstitution after alpha-beta-depleted transplantation in children. TCRdb re-analysed the PCR reads in MiXCR, keeping a single row per CDR3 protein. Of hundreds of thousands of distinct CDR3 sequences listed, under 13% are singletons. Source: PBMCs, taken before TCRalphabeta/CD19-depleted stem cell transplant. These receptors were obtained from a child under three years old with acute myeloid leukemia, due to receive a stem cell transplant. Both conserved end residues are part of each CDR3. The D gene is left open where the match is weak. Where a row states a size, it is once, few, many or the class of an expanded clone; other rows omit it.

TRBJ2-7 | TRBV11-1 | TRBD2 | many | 18 | CASSLGGTSGRIPYEQYF | TGTGCCAGCAGCTTGGGGGGGACTAGCGGGAGAATCCCCTACGAGCAGTACTTC
TRBJ2-7 | TRBV3-1 | TRBD2 | many | 15 | CASSLRLAGSYEQYF | TGTGCCAGCAGCTTGAGACTAGCGGGGTCCTACGAGCAGTACTTC
TRBJ2-1 | TRBV20-1 | NA | many | 15 | CSATIGGSSYNEQFF | TGCAGTGCTACCATCGGGGGAAGCTCCTACAATGAGCAGTTCTTC
TRBJ2-7 | TRBV5-1 | NA | many | 12 | CASEPSFYEQYF | TGCGCCAGCGAACCCTCCTTCTACGAGCAGTACTTC
TRBJ2-6 | TRBV5-1 | NA | many | 15 | CASSYRVSGANVLTF | TGCGCCAGCAGCTACAGGGTCTCTGGGGCCAACGTCCTGACTTTC
TRBJ1-1 | TRBV29-1 | NA | NA | 14 | CSVLTPGLITEAFF | TGCAGCGTCCTCACCCCCGGCCTGATCACTGAAGCTTTCTTT
TRBJ2-3 | TRBV7-3 | NA | many | 15 | CASSFPERGTDTQYF | TGTGCCAGCAGCTTCCCGGAACGGGGCACAGATACGCAGTATTTT
TRBJ2-5 | TRBV7-2 | NA | many | 15 | CASSYRGGVGETQYF | TGTGCCAGCAGCTACAGGGGAGGAGTAGGAGAGACCCAGTACTTC
TRBJ1-2 | TRBV3-1 | TRBD1 | NA | 13 | CASSPRGRGGYTF | TGTGCCAGCAGCCCGAGGGGGCGTGGTGGCTACACCTTC
TRBJ1-3 | TRBV3-1 | NA | many | 12 | CASSQTGNTIYF | TGTGCCAGCAGCCAAACTGGAAACACCATATATTTT
TRBJ1-2 | TRBV25-1 | NA | many | 12 | CASSGSFYGYTF | TGTGCCAGCAGTGGGAGCTTTTATGGCTACACCTTC
TRBJ1-1 | TRBV12-3/TRBV12-4 | NA | NA | 14 | CASRWGGANTEAFF | TGTGCCAGCAGATGGGGGGGGGCTAACACTGAAGCTTTCTTT
TRBJ2-5 | TRBV5-6 | TRBD1 | many | 13 | CASSQGQEETQYF | TGTGCCAGCAGCCAAGGACAGGAAGAGACCCAGTACTTC
TRBJ2-1 | TRBV20-1 | NA | many | 13 | CSASSESYNEQFF | TGCAGTGCTAGTAGTGAGTCCTACAATGAGCAGTTCTTC
TRBJ2-7 | TRBV10-2 | NA | many | 14 | CASSSGLYSYEQYF | TGCGCCAGCAGCTCGGGGCTATACTCCTACGAGCAGTACTTC
TRBJ1-2 | TRBV6-1 | NA | many | 13 | CASSEGLGYGYTF | TGTGCCAGCAGTGAAGGTTTGGGGTATGGCTACACCTTC
TRBJ2-1 | TRBV28 | TRBD1 | few | 16 | CASSGNRDRAYNEQFF | TGTGCCAGCAGTGGGAACCGGGACAGGGCTTACAATGAGCAGTTCTTC
TRBJ1-5 | TRBV6-5 | NA | many | 10 | CASGDQPQHF | TGTGCCAGCGGTGATCAGCCCCAGCATTTT
TRBJ2-1 | TRBV23-1 | NA | few | 14 | CASSHQCRDNEQFF | TGCGCCAGCAGTCATCAGTGCAGGGACAATGAGCAGTTCTTC
TRBJ2-1 | TRBV12-3/TRBV12-4 | TRBD2 | many | 14 | CASSFSGRENEQFF | TGTGCCAGCAGTTTCAGCGGGAGGGAGAATGAGCAGTTCTTC
TRBJ2-5 | TRBV9 | TRBD2 | NA | 18 | CVSGEWPGGRAYQETQYF | TGTGTCAGCGGCGAGTGGCCTGGCGGGAGAGCCTACCAAGAGACCCAGTACTTC
TRBJ1-3 | TRBV5-1 | NA | many | 14 | CASSAGGVGNTIYF | TGCGCCAGCAGCGCAGGTGGCGTTGGAAACACCATATATTTT
TRBJ2-7 | TRBV28 | TRBD1 | NA | 16 | CACSISPYRQGNLQYF | TGTGCCTGCAGCATTTCCCCCTATAGACAGGGAAATCTGCAGTACTTC
TRBJ1-4 | TRBV20-1 | TRBD1 | NA | 16 | CSARTSRDSITEKLFF | TGCAGTGCTAGAACTTCCCGGGACAGTATAACTGAAAAACTGTTTTTT
TRBJ1-3 | TRBV5-4 | NA | NA | 12 | CASSSGADTIYF | TGTGCCAGCAGTTCAGGGGCGGACACCATATATTTT
TRBJ2-6 | TRBV25-1 | NA | many | 14 | CASSETPGANVLTF | TGTGCCAGCAGTGAGACGCCTGGGGCCAACGTCCTGACTTTC
TRBJ2-2 | TRBV29-1 | NA | many | 13 | CSARWENTGELFF | TGCAGCGCTAGGTGGGAGAACACCGGGGAGCTGTTTTTT
TRBJ2-7 | TRBV12-3/TRBV12-4 | NA | many | 12 | CASTDGGYEQYF | TGTGCCAGCACGGACGGCGGCTACGAGCAGTACTTC
TRBJ2-7 | TRBV18 | NA | many | 13 | CASSPVPTAEQYF | TGTGCCAGCTCACCAGTTCCGACAGCCGAGCAGTACTTC
TRBJ2-5 | TRBV10-3 | NA | many | 12 | CAISEKVETQYF | TGTGCCATCAGTGAAAAGGTAGAGACCCAGTACTTC
TRBJ2-1 | TRBV10-3 | TRBD2 | many | 12 | CAISLTSGEQFF | TGTGCCATTTCCCTCACTAGCGGCGAGCAGTTCTTC
TRBJ2-3 | TRBV5-1 | TRBD2 | NA | 14 | CASSLTSGRYTQYF | TGCGCCAGCAGCTTGACTAGCGGGAGATATACGCAGTATTTT
TRBJ2-5 | TRBV7-2 | NA | many | 13 | CASSLAGVETQYF | TGTGCCAGCAGCTTAGCGGGGGTAGAGACCCAGTACTTC
TRBJ1-1 | TRBV29-1 | NA | many | 11 | CSVKKGTEAFF | TGCAGCGTTAAGAAAGGCACTGAAGCTTTCTTT
TRBJ2-5 | TRBV7-9 | NA | few | 15 | CASSNTGLIGETQYF | TGTGCCAGCAGCAACACAGGGCTTATCGGAGAGACCCAGTACTTC
TRBJ2-5 | TRBV5-1 | TRBD1 | many | 15 | CASSPGTGGIKTQYF | TGCGCCAGCAGCCCGGGGACAGGGGGCATAAAGACCCAGTACTTC
TRBJ2-1 | TRBV24-1 | TRBD2 | many | 16 | CATSEQGLAGRDEQFF | TGTGCCACCAGTGAGCAGGGACTAGCGGGACGTGACGAGCAGTTCTTC
TRBJ2-3 | TRBV20-1 | NA | many | 16 | CSAFPGGRRILDTQYF | TGCAGTGCTTTCCCGGGGGGCAGGAGGATCCTCGATACGCAGTATTTT
TRBJ2-1 | TRBV3-1 | TRBD2 | few | 14 | CASSPLAGNNEQFF | TGTGCCAGCAGCCCACTAGCGGGTAACAATGAGCAGTTCTTC
TRBJ1-2 | TRBV29-1 | NA | few | 11 | CSVDSDYGYTF | TGCAGCGTTGATTCCGACTATGGCTACACCTTC
TRBJ2-7 | TRBV30 | TRBD2 | many | 11 | CAWSEPSGTYF | TGTGCCTGGAGTGAACCTAGCGGGACGTACTTC
TRBJ2-1 | TRBV7-3 | NA | many | 15 | CASSSSVLSYNEQFF | TGTGCCAGCAGCTCCTCGGTCCTCTCCTACAATGAGCAGTTCTTC
TRBJ2-6 | TRBV18 | NA | many | 14 | CASLWGDGANVLTF | TGTGCCAGTCTTTGGGGCGATGGGGCCAACGTCCTGACTTTC
TRBJ2-5 | TRBV5-1 | NA | many | 11 | CASRRQETQYF | TGCGCCAGCAGAAGACAAGAGACCCAGTACTTC
TRBJ1-2 | TRBV7-9 | TRBD1 | NA | 15 | CASSLTGTGIAGYTF | TGTGCCAGCAGCCTAACCGGGACAGGTATTGCCGGTTACACCTTC
TRBJ2-3 | TRBV27 | TRBD2 | many | 15 | CASSLSGRYSDTQYF | TGTGCCAGCAGTCTTAGCGGGAGATACTCAGATACGCAGTATTTT
TRBJ2-7 | TRBV5-5 | TRBD2 | many | 16 | CASSLAPWTSGYEQYF | TGTGCCAGCAGCTTGGCCCCCTGGACTAGTGGCTACGAGCAGTACTTC
TRBJ2-5 | TRBV30 | NA | many | 12 | CAWSVQQETQYF | TGTGCCTGGAGTGTCCAGCAAGAGACCCAGTACTTC
TRBJ2-2 | TRBV4-2 | NA | many | 14 | CASSKSQGIGELFF | TGTGCCAGCAGCAAGAGCCAGGGAATCGGGGAGCTGTTTTTT
TRBJ2-5 | TRBV15 | TRBD2 | many | 15 | CATSRDAGVQETQYF | TGTGCCACCAGCCGAGATGCGGGAGTCCAAGAGACCCAGTACTTC